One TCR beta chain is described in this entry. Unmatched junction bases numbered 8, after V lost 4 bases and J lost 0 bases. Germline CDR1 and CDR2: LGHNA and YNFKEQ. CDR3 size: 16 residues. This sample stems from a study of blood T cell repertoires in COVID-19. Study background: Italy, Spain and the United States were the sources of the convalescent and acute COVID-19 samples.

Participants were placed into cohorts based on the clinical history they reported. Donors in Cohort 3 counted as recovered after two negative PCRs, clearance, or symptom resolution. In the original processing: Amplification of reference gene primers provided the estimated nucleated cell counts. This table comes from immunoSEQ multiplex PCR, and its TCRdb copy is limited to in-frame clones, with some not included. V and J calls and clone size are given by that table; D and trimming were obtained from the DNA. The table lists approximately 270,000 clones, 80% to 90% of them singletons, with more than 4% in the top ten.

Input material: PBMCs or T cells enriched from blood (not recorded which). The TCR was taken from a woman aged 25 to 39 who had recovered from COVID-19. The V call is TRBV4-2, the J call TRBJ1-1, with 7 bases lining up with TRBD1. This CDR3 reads CASSPGGLRMNTEAFF. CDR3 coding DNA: TGTGCCAGCAGCCCAGGGGGACTGAGGATGAACACTGAAGCTTTCTTT.